This record looks at one TCR beta chain sequence and its context. What it recognizes is unknown. For the second PCR, which ran for about 6 to 12 cycles, a sample-barcoded 5' primer and a J-beta primer mix were used. Each CDR3 protein is one row after TCRdb ran MiXCR on the 5' RACE reads. The repertoire consists of 800,000 or so distinct CDR3 sequences, with around 25% occurring once and the leading ten covering 3% to 4.5%. This record belongs to a study of blood T cells in healthy people across ages. The CDR3 runs to 14 residues. V was shortened by 0 bases and J by 15 bases, with 18 bases between the two germline ends. Germline CDR1 and CDR2: LNHNV and YYDKDF (reference sequence). Whole-study results and caveats: Investigators treated diversity estimates from one million T cells as underestimates.

In addition, the sample was reused for a study of T cells of mothers and their children.

The chain has TRBV15 and TRBJ2-1; D not resolved. This sequence originates from a boy between 10 and 17 years old in good health. Sequenced: blood. CDR3 region: CATSRDRVWQMGFF. The CDR3 nucleotides are TGTGCCACCAGCAGAGATAGAGTCTGGCAGATGGGGTTCTTC. Based on the CDR3 plus reference TRBV15 and TRBJ2-1, the full variable domain is DAMVIQNPRYQVTQFGKPVTLSCSQTLNHNVMYWYQQKSSQAPKLLFHYYDKDFNNEADTPDNFQSRRPNTSFCFLDIRSPGLGDTAMYLCATSRDRVWQMGFFGPGTRLTVL.